The 28 T cell receptor beta chains below all came from one sample that was sequenced in a study of cytomegalovirus exposure and HLA in healthy donors. PCR employed 60 Vbeta and 13 Jbeta primers. The method was immunoSEQ multiplex PCR; TCRdb's version includes in-frame clones alone and lacks a portion of them. The sample holds nearly 110,000 clones, approximately 71% seen once. Sequenced sample: PBMCs. Receptors were obtained from a man aged 35-49 years in good health and CMV-seronegative.

This clone was seen repeatedly, ten times or more. The V and J genes are TRBV6-1 and TRBJ1-4; D possibly corresponds to TRBD1 (5 bases). The germline V gene has CDR1 MNHNS and CDR2 SASEGT. The V end was cut by 2 bases, the J end by 5 bases, with 12 bases between. The CDR3 length is 15 residues. CDR3 in amino acids: CASSEWGSRNEKLFF. The CDR3 nucleotides are TGTGCCAGCAGTGAATGGGGCAGTCGGAATGAAAAACTGTTTTTT.

The gene calls are TRBV6-5 and TRBJ1-6; a weak D match, TRBD1 (6 bases). Deletions cut 4 bases from V and 7 bases from J, with 14 bases between. The CDR3 has 15 residues. Germline V lookup: CDR1 MNHEY, CDR2 SVGAGI. The CDR3 region is CASSSDRTSNSPLHF. DNA for the CDR3: TGTGCCAGCAGTTCTGACAGGACCTCAAATTCACCCCTCCACTTT.

V gene TRBV7-6 combines with J gene TRBJ1-2; D gene ambiguous. This CDR3 contains 15 residues. CDR1 SGHVS and CDR2 FNYEAQ come from the germline V gene. The ends were cut back, 5 bases at V and 0 bases at J, with 13 bases in the middle. The CDR3 is CASSAGGRANYGYTF. In nucleotides, the CDR3 is TGTGCCAGCAGCGCCGGCGGCCGAGCTAACTATGGCTACACCTTC.

The CDR3 is CASSLRGPYNEQFF. DNA of the CDR3: TGTGCCAGCAGCTTAAGAGGCCCTTACAATGAGCAGTTCTTC. The chain combines TRBV11-2 with TRBJ2-1; D uncertain. V was shortened by 2 bases and J by 4 bases, with 9 bases between the two germline ends. The CDR3 covers 14 residues. Germline V gene sequence: CDR1 SGHAT, CDR2 FQNNGV.

The rearrangement links TRBV6-5 to TRBJ2-7; 7 bases map to TRBD1. This CDR3 has 14 amino acids. CDR1 is MNHEY and CDR2 is SVGAGI in the germline V gene. V shed 6 bases and J 2 bases; nucleotides not matched to a gene: 7. The CDR3 nucleotides read TGTGCCAGCAGACCTGACAGGGCGACCTACGAGCAGTACTTC. Protein product: CASRPDRATYEQYF.

Turning to this clone: The sample contains more than one DNA sequence encoding this CDR3. The chain employs TRBV18 and TRBJ2-5; possible D gene TRBD2, 6 bases. The CDR3 contains 13 residues. V was cut by 2 bases and J by 3 bases, with 7 bases left in between. Germline loops: CDR1 KGHSH, CDR2 LQKENI. CDR3 sequence reads: CASSPGLKETQYF. The DNA for the CDR3 is TGTGCCAGCTCACCAGGACTAAAAGAGACCCAGTACTTC.

The rearrangement links TRBV19 to TRBJ2-7, with 9 bases identical to TRBD1. After removal of 7 bases from V and 6 bases from J, the junction contained 7 bases not matched to a gene. The CDR3 runs 13 residues. The germline V gene encodes CDR1 LNHDA and CDR2 SQIVND (reference sequence). In DNA, the CDR3 is TGTGCCAGTAAGAGACAGGGGGGCTCCGAGCAGTACTTC. Residues: CASKRQGGSEQYF.

This chain links TRBV4-1 with TRBJ1-3, with D unclear. The V and J ends lost 1 base and 2 bases respectively, with 9 bases between them. Germline CDR1 MGHRA, CDR2 YSYEKL. This CDR3 region has 15 residues. The CDR3 region has the DNA TGCGCCAGCAGCCAAGTCGGCGGGACTGGAAACACCATATATTTT. Its translation: CASSQVGGTGNTIYF.

The chain couples TRBV5-5 to TRBJ1-2; D might be TRBD1 (5 bases). Germline values: CDR1 SGHKS, CDR2 YYEKEE (reference sequence). The CDR3 is made up of 15 amino acids. Trimming stripped 5 bases from V and 8 bases from J, with 22 bases between. DNA for the CDR3: TGTGCCAGCAGTTATGCCGCGACAGAGATAAGGGGCTACACCTTC. This encodes CASSYAATEIRGYTF.

This clone occurred a few times. The chain uses TRBV29-1 and TRBJ2-1, with a possible D match to TRBD2 (6 bases). Germline values: CDR1 SQVTM, CDR2 ANQGSEA. The V end lost 5 bases, the J end lost 8 bases, and 19 bases lay between the germline ends. The CDR3 totals 14 residues. In nucleotides, the CDR3 is TGCAGCGTTAGGACTACCCCTTTGAGCGATGAGCAGTTCTTC. Protein sequence: CSVRTTPLSDEQFF.

The V and J genes are TRBV7-9 and TRBJ1-2, with D unresolved. The germline V and J ends were trimmed by 1 base and 2 bases, with 8 bases remaining between them. Germline V gene sequence: CDR1 SEHNR, CDR2 FQNEAQ (reference sequence). The length of the CDR3 is 14 residues. The DNA for the CDR3 is TGTGCCAGCAGCTTAGGAGAGGTCAACTATGGCTACACCTTC. Amino acid sequence: CASSLGEVNYGYTF.

This clone was found a few times. This chain's CDR3 is CASSLNAGDTYEQYF. The CDR3 nucleotides read TGCGCCAGCAGCTTAAATGCAGGGGACACCTACGAGCAGTACTTC. The rearrangement uses TRBV5-1 and TRBJ2-7; TRBD1 is a possible D gene (6 bases). The V end lost 2 bases, the J end lost 2 bases, and 14 bases lay between the germline ends. Germline values: CDR1 SGHRS, CDR2 YFSETQ. The CDR3 contains 15 residues.

The CDR3 nucleotides are TGCGCCAGCAGCTTCGTCCGGGGAACGAACACTGAAGCTTTCTTT. This translates into CASSFVRGTNTEAFF. This rearrangement joins TRBV5-1 to TRBJ1-1; D unresolved. The CDR3 spans 15 residues. The germline V and J ends were trimmed by 2 bases and 1 base, with 12 bases remaining between them. The germline V gene has CDR1 SGHRS and CDR2 YFSETQ.

The J gene is TRBJ1-5, the V gene TRBV5-1, with 9 bases lining up with TRBD1. The CDR3 has 16 residues. V was clipped by 3 bases and J by 5 bases; unmatched bases: 9. In germline, CDR1 is SGHRS, CDR2 YFSETQ. CDR3 loop: CASSWGTGSDDQPQHF. As DNA, the CDR3 is TGCGCCAGCAGCTGGGGGACAGGGTCTGACGATCAGCCCCAGCATTTT.

The rearrangement uses TRBV19 and TRBJ1-4; a weak D match, TRBD1 (6 bases). There are 15 residues in the CDR3. Germline V gene lookup returns CDR1 LNHDA and CDR2 SQIVND (reference sequence). Trimming stripped 6 bases from V and 3 bases from J, with 14 bases between. The CDR3 protein is CASREQGSPNEKLFF. The CDR3 DNA reads as TGTGCCAGTAGGGAACAGGGTTCACCTAATGAAAAACTGTTTTTT.

The genes are TRBV2 and TRBJ1-2, with D perhaps TRBD1 (6 bases). The germline V and J ends were trimmed by 1 base and 4 bases, with 10 bases remaining between them. CDR1 and CDR2 from the germline V gene are SNHLY and FYNNEI. This CDR3 spans 14 amino acids. This chain's CDR3 is CASSEVQGSYGYTF. Written as DNA, the CDR3 is TGTGCCAGCAGTGAAGTACAGGGCTCCTATGGCTACACCTTC.

The gene calls are TRBV2 and TRBJ2-5, with D perhaps matching TRBD2 (5 bases). The J call may be in error: the DNA end matches TRBJ2-7 better. Germline V lookup: CDR1 SNHLY, CDR2 FYNNEI. The CDR3 sequence is 14 residues long. In DNA, the CDR3 is TGTGCCAGCAGTTCCTGGACTGGAGGCGACGAGCAGTACTTC. This codes for CASSSWTGGDEQYF.

The V and J genes are TRBV9 and TRBJ1-1; TRBD1 is a possible D gene (5 bases). Germline CDR1 SGDLS, CDR2 YYNGEE. Trimming pared 4 bases from V and 4 bases from J, leaving 20 bases between. The CDR3 covers 16 residues. The CDR3 region is CASSPQIALGVTEAFF. The CDR3 nucleotides read TGTGCCAGCAGCCCCCAGATCGCTCTAGGGGTCACTGAAGCTTTCTTT.

The chain is built from TRBV11-3 and TRBJ2-3, with D perhaps matching TRBD2 (5 bases). V lost 5 bases and J 5 bases, leaving 5 bases between the germline ends. The CDR3 has 11 amino acids. Per germline, CDR1 SGHNT and CDR2 YENEEA. CDR3 coding DNA: TGTGCCAGCAGCCGGGGAGATACGCAGTATTTT. Its translation: CASSRGDTQYF.

The V and J genes are TRBV6-6 and TRBJ1-1; 8 bases are shared with TRBD1. The CDR3 extends over 14 amino acids. Germline V gene lookup returns CDR1 MNHNY and CDR2 SVGAGI (reference sequence). Losses at the gene ends were 7 bases for V and 4 bases for J; bases not matched to a gene: 8. The CDR3 DNA reads as TGTGCCAGCACCCCCAGGGGGCAGGGCACTGAAGCTTTCTTT. Its protein product is CASTPRGQGTEAFF.

The CDR3 DNA follows: TGTGCCAGCAGCTTATACGACTCTACCGGGGAGCTGTTTTTT. It is translated as CASSLYDSTGELFF. V is TRBV11-3 and J is TRBJ2-2; D gene unclear. The germline gives CDR1 SGHNT, CDR2 YENEEA. V was shortened by 2 bases and J by 5 bases, with 9 bases between the two germline ends. CDR3 length: 14 residues. Looking up the rest from reference TRBV11-3 and TRBJ2-2 gives the full variable domain: EAGVVQSPRYKIIEKKQPVAFWCNPISGHNTLYWYLQNLGQGPELLIRYENEEAVDDSQLPKDRFSAERLKGVDSTLKIQPAELGDSAVYLCASSLYDSTGELFFGEGSRLTVL.

The genes are TRBV6-5 and TRBJ1-4; no reliable D call. The CDR3 consists of 16 residues. Trimming shortened V by 0 bases and J by 8 bases, and 16 bases separated the two germline ends. Per the germline V gene, CDR1 is MNHEY and CDR2 is SVGAGI. This chain's CDR3 is CASSYSLGSGNEKLFF. The CDR3 DNA is TGTGCCAGCAGTTACTCATTAGGATCGGGGAACGAAAAACTGTTTTTT.

This clone has a handful of counts. The V and J genes are TRBV5-1 and TRBJ2-5; possibly TRBD1 for D (5 bases). From germline, CDR1 is SGHRS and CDR2 YFSETQ. The CDR3 covers 14 residues. Trimming left V 0 bases short and J 5 bases short, with 11 bases between. In DNA form, the CDR3 reads TGCGCCAGCAGCTTGGAAGGGGCCGGGGAGACCCAGTACTTC. This translates into CASSLEGAGETQYF.

J is TRBJ2-3 and V is TRBV4-2, with 8 bases lining up with TRBD2. Trimming removed 0 bases from V and 2 bases from J; junction bases left unmatched: 7. The CDR3 is made up of 17 amino acids. Germline CDR1 LGHNA, CDR2 YNFKEQ. The CDR3 loop is CASSQDVAGGYTDTQYF. CDR3 coding DNA: TGTGCCAGCAGCCAAGATGTGGCGGGGGGCTACACAGATACGCAGTATTTT.

The J gene is TRBJ1-1, the V gene TRBV7-9; TRBD1 matches at 7 bases. Trimming took 7 bases from V and 6 from J; bases not matched to a gene: 11. CDR3 size: 14 residues. Germline V gene data show CDR1 as SEHNR and CDR2 as FQNEAQ (reference sequence). The CDR3 loop is CASNRGTAVPEAFF. DNA of the CDR3: TGTGCCAGCAACAGGGGCACCGCGGTACCTGAAGCTTTCTTT. The full variable domain, with the rest looked up from reference TRBV7-9 and TRBJ1-1, is DTGVSQNPRHKITKRGQNVTFRCDPISEHNRLYWYRQTLGQGPEFLTYFQNEAQLEKSRLLSDRFSAERPKGSFSTLEIQRTEQGDSAMYLCASNRGTAVPEAFFGQGTRLTVV.

This clone was seen a handful of times. The V call is TRBV2, the J call TRBJ2-2, with D perhaps matching TRBD1 (6 bases). V was pared by 8 bases and J by 6 bases, with 10 bases between. Germline V gives CDR1 SNHLY, CDR2 FYNNEI. The CDR3 consists of 12 residues. In DNA form, the CDR3 reads TGTGCCAGCGAAAAGGGGGCCGGGGAGCTGTTTTTT. Its protein product is CASEKGAGELFF.

This clone came up a few times. The chain employs TRBV2 and TRBJ1-2; D is unclear. V was cut by 11 bases and J by 7 bases, with 14 bases left in between. Germline CDR1 is SNHLY and CDR2 is FYNNEI. The CDR3 totals 11 residues. CDR3 bases: TGTGCCGACACAATGGGTGGTGGCTACACCTTC. Protein sequence: CADTMGGGYTF.

The chain couples TRBV2 to TRBJ2-5; 10 bases agree with TRBD2. Germline V gives CDR1 SNHLY, CDR2 FYNNEI. The V segment lost 6 bases and the J segment 5 bases; nucleotides outside the gene matches: 12. This CDR3 spans 16 amino acids. CDR3 in amino acids: CASRPSGAGGWETQYF. The CDR3 DNA sequence: TGTGCCAGCAGACCCTCCGGAGCGGGGGGGTGGGAGACCCAGTACTTC.